This is a list of T cell receptor beta chains from one sample in a study of OX40 agonist ivuxolimab in advanced cancers. Assay used: immunoSEQ multiplex PCR; TCRdb lists only in-frame clones, some missing. The data contain tens of thousands of clones, more than 70% of them singletons. The sequences come from CD4+ or CD8+ T cells sorted from blood, collected in a trial of the OX40 agonist ivuxolimab. The origin of the receptors is an adult with an advanced solid tumor such as melanoma, head and neck, liver or kidney cancer. Both conserved end residues are part of each CDR3. Fields, in order: J gene, D gene, V gene, clone size, CDR3 protein, CDR3 DNA. D genes are given only for firm matches. Where a row states a size, it is once, few, many or the class of an expanded clone; other rows omit it.

J: TRBJ1-3
D: -
V: TRBV9
size: -
CDR3: CASSVLGGPSGNTIYF
DNA: TGTGCCAGCAGCGTACTTGGGGGTCCCTCTGGAAACACCATATATTTT

J: TRBJ2-5
D: TRBD2
V: TRBV12-5
size: -
CDR3: CASGLGLAGGPVRETQYF
DNA: TGTGCTAGTGGTTTGGGACTAGCGGGAGGGCCGGTACGGGAGACCCAGTACTTC

J: TRBJ1-4
D: TRBD1
V: TRBV5-1
size: -
CDR3: CASSAQGVLATNEKLFF
DNA: TGCGCCAGCAGCGCACAGGGGGTTCTTGCAACTAATGAAAAACTGTTTTTT

J: TRBJ2-3
D: -
V: TRBV19
size: -
CDR3: CASSMSVGLYAMDF
DNA: TGTGCCAGTAGTATGTCGGTTGGGCTATACGCTATGGATTTT

J: TRBJ1-5
D: -
V: TRBV2
size: -
CDR3: CASTGQPNQPQHF
DNA: TGTGCCAGCACCGGACAGCCAAATCAGCCCCAGCATTTT

J: TRBJ1-3
D: -
V: TRBV15
size: -
CDR3: CATSRDLGGGNTIYF
DNA: TGTGCCACCAGCAGAGACTTGGGAGGGGGAAACACCATATATTTT

J: TRBJ1-2
D: TRBD1
V: TRBV19
size: -
CDR3: CASSPLRDRGSGYGYTF
DNA: TGTGCCAGTAGTCCTCTCAGGGACAGGGGTTCTGGCTATGGCTACACCTTC

J: TRBJ1-3
D: -
V: TRBV4-3
size: -
CDR3: CASSQQGFGNTIYF
DNA: TGCGCCAGCAGCCAACAGGGTTTTGGAAACACCATATATTTT

J: TRBJ2-7
D: -
V: TRBV28
size: -
CDR3: CATRGPEAYEQYF
DNA: TGTGCCACCCGAGGGCCGGAGGCCTACGAGCAGTACTTC

J: TRBJ2-7
D: -
V: TRBV6-5
size: -
CDR3: CASSYGQSYEQYF
DNA: TGTGCCAGCAGTTACGGGCAGTCCTACGAGCAGTACTTC

J: TRBJ1-1
D: -
V: TRBV7-8
size: -
CDR3: CASRWGGGTEAFF
DNA: TGTGCCAGCAGGTGGGGGGGCGGAACTGAAGCTTTCTTT

J: TRBJ2-7
D: -
V: TRBV7-2
size: -
CDR3: CASSLEQSYEQYF
DNA: TGTGCCAGCAGCTTAGAACAGAGCTACGAGCAGTACTTC

J: TRBJ1-4
D: TRBD1
V: TRBV11-2
size: -
CDR3: CASSLNTGANEKLFF
DNA: TGTGCCAGCAGCTTAAATACAGGGGCGAATGAAAAACTGTTTTTT

J: TRBJ2-1
D: TRBD2
V: TRBV30
size: -
CDR3: CAWGRLAGGGNNEQFF
DNA: TGTGCCTGGGGTCGACTAGCGGGAGGGGGCAACAATGAGCAGTTCTTC

J: TRBJ2-7
D: -
V: TRBV19
size: -
CDR3: CASSISPAIYEQYF
DNA: TGTGCCAGTAGTATATCCCCCGCGATCTACGAGCAGTACTTC

J: TRBJ2-7
D: -
V: TRBV27
size: few
CDR3: CASSLVHEQYF
DNA: TGTGCCAGCAGTTTGGTCCACGAGCAGTACTTC

J: TRBJ1-4
D: -
V: TRBV5-6
size: once
CDR3: CASSSYVGARDEKLFF
DNA: TGTGCCAGCAGCTCGTACGTCGGGGCCCGGGATGAAAAACTGTTTTTT

J: TRBJ2-1
D: TRBD2
V: TRBV15
size: -
CDR3: CATSPHRQGVAGNEQFF
DNA: TGTGCCACCAGCCCTCACAGGCAGGGAGTAGCGGGAAATGAGCAGTTCTTC

J: TRBJ1-5
D: -
V: TRBV30
size: -
CDR3: CASKGGSGDNQPQHF
DNA: TGTGCCTCCAAGGGGGGAAGCGGCGACAATCAGCCCCAGCATTTT

J: TRBJ1-2
D: -
V: TRBV7-8
size: -
CDR3: CASSHTRLSNYGYTF
DNA: TGTGCCAGCAGCCACACCAGACTATCTAACTATGGCTACACCTTC

J: TRBJ2-5
D: TRBD2
V: TRBV11-3
size: -
CDR3: CASSLEGGGRGETQYF
DNA: TGTGCCAGCAGCTTAGAAGGCGGCGGGAGAGGAGAGACCCAGTACTTC

J: TRBJ1-5
D: -
V: TRBV19
size: -
CDR3: CASSLIRDQPQHF
DNA: TGTGCCAGTAGTTTAATCAGGGATCAGCCCCAGCATTTT

J: TRBJ1-5
D: -
V: TRBV6-1
size: -
CDR3: CASSEIRGPQHF
DNA: TGTGCCAGCAGTGAGATTAGGGGGCCCCAGCATTTT

J: TRBJ2-2
D: -
V: TRBV4-3
size: once
CDR3: CASSPLYTGELFF
DNA: TGCGCCAGCAGCCCACTCTACACCGGGGAGCTGTTTTTT

J: TRBJ2-7
D: -
V: TRBV6-1
size: -
CDR3: CASSESTEYF
DNA: TGTGCCAGCAGTGAATCCACGGAGTACTTC

J: TRBJ2-1
D: -
V: TRBV5-1
size: once
CDR3: CASNLDHNEQFF
DNA: TGCGCCAGCAACCTGGATCACAATGAGCAGTTCTTC

J: TRBJ2-3
D: -
V: TRBV21-1
size: -
CDR3: CAYRGGIGTDTQYF
DNA: TGTGCCTATCGGGGAGGGATTGGCACAGATACGCAGTATTTT

J: TRBJ2-1
D: TRBD2
V: TRBV7-8
size: -
CDR3: CASSLRDTGTSGEQFF
DNA: TGTGCCAGCAGCTTAAGAGACACCGGGACTAGCGGTGAGCAGTTCTTC

J: TRBJ1-1
D: TRBD1
V: TRBV27
size: -
CDR3: CASSGQGEREAFF
DNA: TGTGCCAGCAGTGGGCAGGGGGAACGCGAAGCTTTCTTT

J: TRBJ2-7
D: -
V: TRBV6-1
size: few
CDR3: CASRLHEQYF
DNA: TGTGCCAGCAGGTTGCACGAGCAGTACTTC

J: TRBJ1-1
D: -
V: TRBV2
size: -
CDR3: CASHLGGRATEAFF
DNA: TGTGCCAGCCACCTGGGGGGGAGGGCCACTGAAGCTTTCTTT

J: TRBJ2-7
D: TRBD1
V: TRBV27
size: -
CDR3: CASRMTGAYSYEQYF
DNA: TGTGCCAGCAGAATGACAGGGGCCTACAGCTACGAGCAGTACTTC

J: TRBJ1-2
D: -
V: TRBV7-2
size: -
CDR3: CASSSRASYGYTF
DNA: TGTGCCAGCAGCTCACGGGCCAGCTATGGCTACACCTTC

J: TRBJ1-3
D: TRBD1
V: TRBV7-8
size: -
CDR3: CASSVDRAGNTIYF
DNA: TGTGCCAGCAGCGTGGACAGGGCTGGAAACACCATATATTTT

J: TRBJ1-6
D: -
V: TRBV6-1
size: few
CDR3: CASSLGGAGNSPLHF
DNA: TGTGCCAGCAGTTTAGGGGGTGCGGGGAATTCACCCCTCCACTTT

J: TRBJ1-6
D: -
V: TRBV2
size: once
CDR3: CASTKQGRGNSPLHF
DNA: TGTGCCAGCACCAAGCAAGGGCGAGGGAATTCACCCCTCCACTTT

J: TRBJ2-2
D: TRBD2
V: TRBV5-1
size: -
CDR3: CASSFPRTSGIPGELFF
DNA: TGCGCCAGCAGCTTTCCCCGGACTAGCGGGATTCCCGGGGAGCTGTTTTTT

J: TRBJ1-2
D: -
V: TRBV7-2
size: -
CDR3: CASIPSLGHGYTF
DNA: TGTGCCAGCATTCCCTCTTTGGGCCACGGCTACACCTTC

J: TRBJ2-7
D: -
V: TRBV19
size: -
CDR3: CASSMGTYEQYF
DNA: TGTGCCAGTAGTATGGGGACCTACGAGCAGTACTTC

J: TRBJ2-7
D: TRBD2
V: TRBV14
size: -
CDR3: CASSQNVWLAVDEQYF
DNA: TGTGCCAGCAGCCAAAATGTTTGGCTAGCGGTGGACGAGCAGTACTTC

J: TRBJ1-4
D: -
V: TRBV4-3
size: once
CDR3: CASSQQTTNEKLFF
DNA: TGCGCCAGCAGCCAGCAAACAACTAATGAAAAACTGTTTTTT

J: TRBJ2-7
D: -
V: TRBV7-9
size: few
CDR3: CASSSGLEQYF
DNA: TGTGCCAGCAGCTCGGGACTTGAGCAGTACTTC

J: TRBJ1-2
D: -
V: TRBV19
size: -
CDR3: CASSIVVQYGYTF
DNA: TGTGCCAGTAGTATAGTAGTCCAGTATGGCTACACCTTC

J: TRBJ2-1
D: TRBD1
V: TRBV18
size: -
CDR3: CASSPRPGGPGNEQFF
DNA: TGTGCCAGCTCACCACGACCAGGGGGACCCGGGAATGAGCAGTTCTTC

J: TRBJ1-1
D: -
V: TRBV2
size: -
CDR3: CASSGNMNTEAFF
DNA: TGTGCCAGCAGTGGTAACATGAACACTGAAGCTTTCTTT

J: TRBJ2-5
D: TRBD2
V: TRBV19
size: -
CDR3: CASSLAGVGETQYF
DNA: TGTGCCAGTAGCCTAGCGGGAGTGGGGGAGACCCAGTACTTC

J: TRBJ2-7
D: TRBD2
V: TRBV30
size: -
CDR3: CAWIPPGLAGGQAYEQYF
DNA: TGTGCCTGGATCCCACCGGGACTAGCGGGAGGGCAAGCCTACGAGCAGTACTTC

J: TRBJ1-2
D: -
V: TRBV11-2
size: few
CDR3: CASSPGAGRNYGYTF
DNA: TGTGCCAGCAGCCCCGGGGCGGGCAGGAACTATGGCTACACCTTC

J: TRBJ1-5
D: -
V: TRBV2
size: -
CDR3: CASTLYQDQPQHF
DNA: TGTGCCAGCACCCTCTATCAGGACCAGCCCCAGCATTTT

J: TRBJ2-3
D: -
V: TRBV15
size: -
CDR3: CATSTLDRRTDTQYF
DNA: TGTGCCACCAGCACCCTCGACAGACGCACAGATACGCAGTATTTT

J: TRBJ1-2
D: -
V: TRBV30
size: -
CDR3: CAWMRAGGYTF
DNA: TGTGCCTGGATGCGAGCGGGTGGCTACACCTTC

J: TRBJ2-1
D: -
V: TRBV7-2
size: -
CDR3: CASSSSVGSVNEQFF
DNA: TGTGCCAGCAGCTCCTCGGTGGGGAGCGTCAATGAGCAGTTCTTC

J: TRBJ2-7
D: TRBD2
V: TRBV19
size: -
CDR3: CASSIPNPSGTFEEQYF
DNA: TGTGCCAGTAGTATCCCCAACCCTAGCGGGACCTTCGAGGAGCAGTACTTC

J: TRBJ1-1
D: -
V: TRBV5-4
size: -
CDR3: CASSLYEGRNTEAFF
DNA: TGTGCCAGCAGCTTGTATGAGGGGCGGAACACTGAAGCTTTCTTT